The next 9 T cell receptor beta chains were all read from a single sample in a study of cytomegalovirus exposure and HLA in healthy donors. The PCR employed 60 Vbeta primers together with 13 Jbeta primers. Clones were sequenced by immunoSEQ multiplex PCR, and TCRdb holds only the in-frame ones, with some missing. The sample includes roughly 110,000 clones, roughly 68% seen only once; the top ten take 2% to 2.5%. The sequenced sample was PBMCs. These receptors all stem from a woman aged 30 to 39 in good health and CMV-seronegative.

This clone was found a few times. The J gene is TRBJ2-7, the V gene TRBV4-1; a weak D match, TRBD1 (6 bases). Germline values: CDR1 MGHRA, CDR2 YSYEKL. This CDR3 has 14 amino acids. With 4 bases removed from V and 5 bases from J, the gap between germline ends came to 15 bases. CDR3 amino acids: CASSLREGGDEQYF. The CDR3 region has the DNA TGCGCCAGCAGCCTCAGGGAAGGGGGAGACGAGCAGTACTTC.

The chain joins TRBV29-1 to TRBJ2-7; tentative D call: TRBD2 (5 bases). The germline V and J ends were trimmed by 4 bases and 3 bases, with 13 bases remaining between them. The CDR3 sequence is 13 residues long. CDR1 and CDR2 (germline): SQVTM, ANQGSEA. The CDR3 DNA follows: TGCAGCGTTGGACGAGGGCGGAACTACGAGCAGTACTTC. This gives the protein CSVGRGRNYEQYF.

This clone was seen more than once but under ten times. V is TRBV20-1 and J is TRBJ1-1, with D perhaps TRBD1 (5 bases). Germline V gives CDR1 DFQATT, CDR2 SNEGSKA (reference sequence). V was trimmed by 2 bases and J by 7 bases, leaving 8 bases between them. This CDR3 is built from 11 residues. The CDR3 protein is CSARKTDEAFF. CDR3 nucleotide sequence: TGCAGTGCTAGAAAGACAGATGAAGCTTTCTTT.

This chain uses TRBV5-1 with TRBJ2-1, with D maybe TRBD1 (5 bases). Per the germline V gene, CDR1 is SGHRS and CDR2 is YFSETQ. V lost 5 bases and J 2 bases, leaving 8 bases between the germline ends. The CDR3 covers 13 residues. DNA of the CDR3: TGCGCCAGCAGACCGGACACCTACAATGAGCAGTTCTTC. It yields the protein CASRPDTYNEQFF.

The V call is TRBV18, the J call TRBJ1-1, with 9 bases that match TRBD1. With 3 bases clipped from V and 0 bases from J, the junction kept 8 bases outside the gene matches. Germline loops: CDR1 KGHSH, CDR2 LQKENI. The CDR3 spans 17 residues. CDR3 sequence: CASSPVGQGIMNTEAFF. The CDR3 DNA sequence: TGTGCCAGCTCACCTGTGGGACAGGGTATCATGAACACTGAAGCTTTCTTT.

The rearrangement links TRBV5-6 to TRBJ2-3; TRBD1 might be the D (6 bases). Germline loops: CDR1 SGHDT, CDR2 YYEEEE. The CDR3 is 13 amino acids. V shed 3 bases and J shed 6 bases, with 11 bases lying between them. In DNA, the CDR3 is TGTGCCAGCAGCTCGGACAGCTCGGATACGCAGTATTTT. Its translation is CASSSDSSDTQYF.

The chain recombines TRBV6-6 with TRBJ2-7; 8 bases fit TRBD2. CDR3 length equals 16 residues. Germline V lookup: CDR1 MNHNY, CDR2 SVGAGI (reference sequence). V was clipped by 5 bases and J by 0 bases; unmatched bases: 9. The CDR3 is CASSPHSAGVSYEQYF. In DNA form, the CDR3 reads TGTGCCAGCAGTCCCCATTCAGCGGGAGTCTCCTACGAGCAGTACTTC.

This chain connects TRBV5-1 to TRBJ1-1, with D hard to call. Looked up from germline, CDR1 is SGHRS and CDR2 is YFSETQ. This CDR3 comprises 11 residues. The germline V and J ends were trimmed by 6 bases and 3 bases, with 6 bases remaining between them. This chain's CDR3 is CASKEYTEAFF. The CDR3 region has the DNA TGCGCCAGCAAAGAGTACACTGAAGCTTTCTTT. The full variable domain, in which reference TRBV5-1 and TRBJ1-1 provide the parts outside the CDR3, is KAGVTQTPRYLIKTRGQQVTLSCSPISGHRSVSWYQQTPGQGLQFLFEYFSETQRNKGNFPGRFSGRQFSNSRSEMNVSTLELGDSALYLCASKEYTEAFFGQGTRLTVV.

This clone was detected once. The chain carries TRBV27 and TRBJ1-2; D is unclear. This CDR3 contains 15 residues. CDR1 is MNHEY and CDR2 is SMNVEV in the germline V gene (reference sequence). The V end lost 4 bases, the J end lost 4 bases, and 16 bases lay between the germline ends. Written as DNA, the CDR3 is TGTGCCAGCAGTTCATCAGATACCGCGGCCTATGGCTACACCTTC. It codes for CASSSSDTAAYGYTF.